One sample yielded the 32 T cell receptor beta chains listed below, sequenced in a study of CD8 T cell repertoires and HIV-1 epitope variants. Using immunoSEQ multiplex PCR, the repertoire was profiled, and TCRdb retains in-frame clones only, with some absent. Here the sample spans fewer than 5,500 clones, around two thirds being singletons. Antigens of these TCRs are unknown. Material for sequencing was cultured CD8+ T cells derived from PBMCs. These receptors were obtained from a male donor with HIV.

This clone occurred once. The chain is built from TRBV7-9 and TRBJ2-3; D might be TRBD1 (5 bases). The CDR3 runs 17 residues. V lost 3 bases to trimming and J lost 6 bases, with 22 bases between them. Germline values: CDR1 SEHNR, CDR2 FQNEAQ (reference sequence). CDR3 DNA: TGTGCCAGCAGCTTCAGGACAAGGCAAGAGGTTGGGGATACGCAGTATTTT. This encodes CASSFRTRQEVGDTQYF.

The sample holds a few counts of this clone. The junction does not match germline at one end; this may be a read error. The chain carries TRBV7-9 and TRBJ2-7; 7 bases are a match to TRBD2. Germline V gene lookup returns CDR1 SEHNR and CDR2 FQNEAQ (reference sequence). This CDR3 spans 17 amino acids. The CDR3 region is CASRLDGPSGAPYEQYF. The CDR3 nucleotides read TGTGCCAGCAGATTAGATGGTCCTAGCGGAGCCCCCTACGAGCAGTACTTC.

V gene TRBV2 combines with J gene TRBJ2-7; D tentatively reads TRBD1 or TRBD2 (5 bases each). The CDR3 length is 14 residues. Germline lookup yields CDR1 SNHLY and CDR2 FYNNEI. Deletions cut 6 bases from V and 5 bases from J, with 17 bases between. CDR3 region: CASRRTWGKNEQYF. CDR3 DNA sequence: TGTGCCAGCAGGCGCACATGGGGGAAAAACGAGCAGTACTTC.

This sequence joins TRBV28 and TRBJ1-5; D not resolved. The CDR3 spans 12 residues. CDR1 is MDHEN and CDR2 is SYDVKM in the germline V gene. V lost 7 bases, J lost 2 bases, and 6 bases lay in between. CDR3 in DNA: TGTGCCAGCACCCTGGGCAATCAGCCCCAGCATTTT. Encoded protein: CASTLGNQPQHF.

In this sample, this clone is medium-sized (0.01 to 0.1%). The chain recombines TRBV28 with TRBJ1-2; 10 nucleotides agree with TRBD1. There are 17 residues in the CDR3. Unmatched junction bases numbered 15, after V lost 7 bases and J lost 4 bases. Per the germline V gene, CDR1 is MDHEN and CDR2 is SYDVKM. The CDR3 loop reads CASTPGDRGPYGYGYTF. CDR3 nucleotide sequence: TGTGCCAGCACCCCCGGGGACAGGGGACCCTACGGCTATGGCTACACCTTC.

The V gene is TRBV27, the J gene TRBJ2-1; D perhaps matches TRBD2 (6 bases). V gave up 2 bases and J gave up 4 bases, with 9 bases separating them. Germline CDR1 reads MNHEY; CDR2 reads SMNVEV (reference sequence). This CDR3 contains 14 residues. The CDR3 region has the DNA TGTGCCAGCAGTTTAGGGGACTCGTACAATGAGCAGTTCTTC. Its protein is CASSLGDSYNEQFF.

This clone was detected only once. The chain is built from TRBV23-1 and TRBJ1-1; D gene uncertain. TRBV23-1 is assigned to the ORF class and has an uncertain function. Trimming removed 7 bases at V and 1 base at J, with 7 bases between. This CDR3 is built from 12 residues. CDR3 sequence reads: CASKHGNTEAFF. CDR3 sequence (DNA): TGCGCCAGCAAACACGGGAACACTGAAGCTTTCTTT.

This chain joins TRBV27 and TRBJ2-7; 8 bases align to TRBD2. The CDR3 totals 14 residues. Germline CDR1 MNHEY, CDR2 SMNVEV (reference sequence). J gave up 7 bases and V 5 bases, and 10 bases lay outside the gene matches. The CDR3 DNA sequence: TGTGCCAGCAGTACGGCGGGGGGAGGGGAAGAGCAGTACTTC. Translation: CASSTAGGGEEQYF.

CDR3 sequence: CASSWDRATEAFF. The CDR3 DNA reads as TGTGCCAGCAGTTGGGACAGGGCCACTGAAGCTTTCTTT. The chain links TRBV27 to TRBJ1-1; 9 positions match TRBD1. J gave up 4 bases and V 4 bases, and 1 base lay outside the gene matches. There are 13 residues in the CDR3. CDR1 and CDR2 from the germline V gene are MNHEY and SMNVEV (reference sequence).

V usage is TRBV6-4 and J usage is TRBJ2-5; D is perhaps TRBD1 or TRBD2 (5 bases each). This CDR3 has 13 amino acids. The germline gives CDR1 MRHNA, CDR2 SNTAGT. V was cut by 2 bases and J by 4 bases, with 8 bases left in between. The CDR3 bases are TGTGCCAGCAGTGACAGGGGACGAGAGACCCAGTACTTC. Translated: CASSDRGRETQYF.

This clone was seen a few times. The chain recombines TRBV28 with TRBJ1-5; unclear D gene. The CDR3 runs 14 residues. Per the germline V gene, CDR1 is MDHEN and CDR2 is SYDVKM. Trimming took off 5 bases at V and 0 bases at J, with 8 bases between the two ends. DNA of the CDR3: TGTGCCAGCAGTCCCTCGAGTAGCAATCAGCCCCAGCATTTT. This sequence encodes CASSPSSSNQPQHF.

The chain is built from TRBV6-5 and TRBJ2-1; perhaps TRBD1 as D (6 bases). CDR1 and CDR2 from the germline V gene are MNHEY and SVGAGI. The germline V and J ends were trimmed by 10 bases and 1 base, with 11 bases remaining between them. CDR3 length equals 13 residues. The CDR3 nucleotides read TGTGCCACACAGACAGGTTCCTACAATGAGCAGTTCTTC. Translation: CATQTGSYNEQFF.

The chain is built from TRBV6-5 and TRBJ1-6; TRBD1 aligns across 8 bases. Germline V CDR1 and CDR2: MNHEY, SVGAGI. The CDR3 runs to 15 residues. After removal of 5 bases from V and 9 bases from J, the junction contained 9 bases not matched to a gene. CDR3 loop: CASSGTGPEGSPLHF. Here the CDR3 DNA reads TGTGCCAGCAGTGGGACAGGTCCAGAAGGTTCACCCCTCCACTTT.

The chain employs TRBV7-8 and TRBJ1-1, with TRBD1 matching 10 bases. The CDR3 covers 14 residues. V shed 5 bases and J 2 bases; nucleotides not matched to a gene: 2. The germline V gene has CDR1 SGHVS and CDR2 FQNEAQ. The CDR3 DNA is TGTGCCAGCAGCGGGGACAGGGGTAACACTGAAGCTTTCTTT. This encodes CASSGDRGNTEAFF.

The chain joins TRBV5-1 to TRBJ1-3; possibly TRBD1 for D (6 bases). This CDR3 comprises 19 residues. The germline V gene encodes CDR1 SGHRS and CDR2 YFSETQ. Trimming removed 0 bases at V and 1 base at J, with 20 bases between. Here the CDR3 DNA reads TGCGCCAGCAGCTTGGGGGGACAAGGCCAGAGGGAATCTGGAAACACCATATATTTT. Translation gives CASSLGGQGQRESGNTIYF. Filled out from reference TRBV5-1 and TRBJ1-3, the complete variable domain reads KAGVTQTPRYLIKTRGQQVTLSCSPISGHRSVSWYQQTPGQGLQFLFEYFSETQRNKGNFPGRFSGRQFSNSRSEMNVSTLELGDSALYLCASSLGGQGQRESGNTIYFGEGSWLTVV.

By frequency in the sample, this clone is large. The chain recombines TRBV27 with TRBJ2-7, with 11 bases aligning to TRBD2. V dropped 5 bases and J dropped 6; count of bases not matched to a gene: 6. The germline CDR1 and CDR2 sequences are MNHEY and SMNVEV (reference sequence). CDR3 length: 14 residues. The CDR3 protein is CASSLIAGGPEQYF. The DNA for the CDR3 is TGTGCCAGCAGTCTCATAGCGGGAGGGCCCGAGCAGTACTTC.

This clone was seen more than once but under ten times. The rearrangement joins TRBV28 to TRBJ2-7, with D possibly matching TRBD1 (5 bases). The CDR3 extends over 14 amino acids. Germline values: CDR1 MDHEN, CDR2 SYDVKM. V shed 4 bases and J shed 4 bases, with 14 bases lying between them. The CDR3 loop reads CASSSGLSDYEQYF. Here the CDR3 DNA reads TGTGCCAGCAGTTCAGGGCTGTCGGATTACGAGCAGTACTTC.

This clone has only a few counts. The chain carries TRBV5-1 and TRBJ2-7; D may be TRBD2 (6 bases). The CDR3 is 14 residues long. Germline lookup yields CDR1 SGHRS and CDR2 YFSETQ. V lost 1 base, J lost 3 bases, and 11 bases lay in between. The CDR3 DNA follows: TGCGCCAGCAGCTTGTATGCCGGGGGCTACGAGCAGTACTTC. It specifies CASSLYAGGYEQYF.

This clone was found once. The rearrangement uses TRBV11-2 and TRBJ2-1, with unresolved D. The CDR3 has 12 residues. The germline gives CDR1 SGHAT, CDR2 FQNNGV. The V end lost 2 bases, the J end lost 7 bases, and 6 bases lay between the germline ends. CDR3 protein: CASSLLENEQFF. The CDR3 DNA reads TGTGCCAGCAGCTTACTAGAAAATGAGCAGTTCTTC.

The gene calls are TRBV27 and TRBJ2-1; 7 nucleotides align to TRBD1. Germline V gene sequence: CDR1 MNHEY, CDR2 SMNVEV (reference sequence). The CDR3 consists of 14 residues. The V gene end was trimmed by 7 bases and the J gene end by 1 base; junction bases not matched to a gene: 4. CDR3 nucleotides: TGTGCCAGCAAGAGGACAGGTTCCTACAATGAGCAGTTCTTC. Translating gives CASKRTGSYNEQFF.

The genes are TRBV7-3 and TRBJ2-3; a possible D gene is TRBD2 (5 bases). CDR1 and CDR2 from the germline V gene are SGHTA and FQGTGA. The CDR3 contains 15 residues. V dropped 5 bases and J dropped 5 bases, with 17 bases sitting between them. The CDR3 region is CASSDPEAGGDTQYF. In DNA form, the CDR3 reads TGTGCCAGCAGCGATCCCGAGGCGGGTGGAGATACGCAGTATTTT. The full variable domain, completed using reference TRBV7-3 and TRBJ2-3, is GAGVSQTPSNKVTEKGKYVELRCDPISGHTALYWYRQSLGQGPEFLIYFQGTGAADDSGLPNDRFFAVRPEGSVSTLKIQRTERGDSAVYLCASSDPEAGGDTQYFGPGTRLTVL.

The chain couples TRBV5-1 to TRBJ2-7; 7 bases match TRBD2. The CDR3 loop spans 17 amino acids. CDR1 and CDR2 from the germline V gene are SGHRS and YFSETQ. The ends lost 1 base at V and 1 base at J; junction bases unmatched: 11. The CDR3 loop is CASSLSSGFADSYEQYF. The CDR3 bases are TGCGCCAGCAGCTTGAGTAGCGGGTTTGCCGATTCCTACGAGCAGTACTTC.

This clone has more than one count but fewer than ten. The rearrangement uses TRBV29-1 and TRBJ2-1, with 8 bases fitting TRBD2. Germline assignment: CDR1 SQVTM and CDR2 ANQGSEA. The J segment lost 4 bases and the V segment lost 4 bases, leaving 9 bases of the junction unmatched. The CDR3 length is 15 residues. CDR3 amino acids: CSVAAGELTYNEQFF. CDR3 DNA sequence: TGCAGCGTTGCAGCGGGAGAACTCACTTACAATGAGCAGTTCTTC.

The chain employs TRBV7-3 and TRBJ2-3; the D is unclear. Germline-derived CDR1 and CDR2 are SGHTA and FQGTGA. Trimming pared 5 bases from V and 1 base from J, leaving 7 bases between. The CDR3 totals 13 residues. The CDR3 here is CASSLGGTDTQYF. CDR3 DNA sequence: TGTGCCAGCAGCCTAGGAGGCACAGATACGCAGTATTTT.

This clone has just a few counts. The rearrangement uses TRBV7-9 and TRBJ2-3; 11 bases map to TRBD2. The CDR3 runs 15 residues. The V and J ends lost 5 bases and 4 bases, in that order; junction bases with no gene match: 5. Germline values: CDR1 SEHNR, CDR2 FQNEAQ (reference sequence). This CDR3 reads CASSTTSGGPDTQYF. CDR3 bases: TGTGCCAGCAGCACTACTAGCGGGGGACCAGATACGCAGTATTTT.

The chain is built from TRBV9 and TRBJ1-2, with TRBD1 matching 8 bases. Germline assignment: CDR1 SGDLS and CDR2 YYNGEE. The CDR3 consists of 12 residues. The V and J ends lost 4 bases and 6 bases, in that order; junction bases with no gene match: 2. CDR3 sequence: CASSSTGDGYTF. In nucleotides, the CDR3 is TGTGCCAGCAGCTCGACAGGGGATGGCTACACCTTC. The full variable domain, rest sourced from reference TRBV9 and TRBJ1-2, is DSGVTQTPKHLITATGQRVTLRCSPRSGDLSVYWYQQSLDQGLQFLIQYYNGEERAKGNILERFSAQQFPDLHSELNLSSLELGDSALYFCASSSTGDGYTFGSGTRLTVV.

This clone has a handful of counts. DNA for the CDR3: TGTGCCAGCAGTGGCAGTGGCGGCTACGAGCAGTACTTC. As protein: CASSGSGGYEQYF. This chain joins TRBV2 and TRBJ2-7; D ambiguous. This CDR3 region has 13 residues. CDR1 and CDR2 from the germline V gene are SNHLY and FYNNEI. V lost 4 bases and J 3 bases, leaving 10 bases between the germline ends.

This clone was detected a few times. The genes are TRBV6-5 and TRBJ2-1; no reliable D call. Per germline, CDR1 MNHEY and CDR2 SVGAGI. Trimming shortened V by 2 bases and J by 6 bases, and 11 bases separated the two germline ends. The CDR3 covers 14 residues. The CDR3 reads CASSYLGRSNEQFF. CDR3 in DNA: TGTGCCAGCAGTTACCTTGGGCGGTCCAATGAGCAGTTCTTC.

There are a few counts of this clone. V and J are TRBV15 and TRBJ2-1; 8 nucleotides match TRBD1. This CDR3 has 16 residues. Losses at the gene ends were 4 bases for V and 5 bases for J; bases not matched to a gene: 10. The V gene's germline CDR1 is LNHNV and CDR2 YYDKDF (reference sequence). CDR3 in DNA: TGTGCCACCAGCATTACGACAGGGGTTGTGGACAATGAGCAGTTCTTC. This gives the protein CATSITTGVVDNEQFF.

This clone was observed a few times. V usage is TRBV5-6 and J usage is TRBJ2-7; the D is unclear. Germline lookup yields CDR1 SGHDT and CDR2 YYEEEE. With 3 bases removed from V and 4 bases from J, the gap between germline ends came to 17 bases. The CDR3 has 15 amino acids. DNA for the CDR3: TGTGCCAGCAGCTGGTCCGAAAATATGGTGTACGAGCAGTACTTC. It translates to CASSWSENMVYEQYF.

This clone was detected once. The chain carries TRBV7-6 and TRBJ1-2; D is unresolved. Trimming cost V 7 bases and J 2 bases, with 11 bases left between them. This CDR3 is built from 13 residues. CDR1 and CDR2 (germline): SGHVS, FNYEAQ. This CDR3 is CASTFLGNYGYTF. DNA of the CDR3: TGTGCCAGCACCTTCCTCGGGAACTATGGCTACACCTTC.

In this sample, this clone is large (0.1 to 1%). Its ends do not fully match the called genes, so a read error is possible. CDR3 sequence (DNA): TGTGCCAGCAGTGTATCCTCCGGGACGGTGTCCTACGAGCAGTACTTC. Its translation is CASSVSSGTVSYEQYF. This chain connects TRBV27 to TRBJ2-7, with D possibly called TRBD1 or TRBD2 (5 bases each). Germline-derived CDR1 and CDR2 are MNHEY and SMNVEV (reference sequence). This CDR3 has 16 amino acids.